These 5 T cell receptor beta chains share one sample of origin, sequenced in a study of beta chain features in type 1 diabetes. TCRB transcripts that were expressed got sequenced, as all of the isolated RNA had been reverse transcribed. Here immunoSEQ multiplex PCR was the method, and the copy in TCRdb shows in-frame clones only, minus some. The table records a few hundred thousand clones, around 15% of them present only once. The sequencing input was naive CD4+ T cells from blood. The receptors stem from a woman under 30 in good health.

This clone was seen only a few times. The chain links TRBV7-3 to TRBJ1-2, with 8 bases lining up with TRBD1. The trim removed 4 bases at V and 6 bases at J, leaving 10 bases unmatched. The CDR3 is 15 amino acids. CDR1 and CDR2 (germline): SGHTA, FQGTGA. CDR3 in DNA: TGTGCCAGCAGCTCCCCGGACAGGGATTTAGATGGCTACACCTTC. This translates into CASSSPDRDLDGYTF.

The chain combines TRBV7-9 with TRBJ1-2; possible D gene TRBD1, 5 bases. V was clipped by 4 bases and J by 2 bases, with 11 bases between them. The CDR3 has 14 residues. Germline V CDR1 and CDR2: SEHNR, FQNEAQ (reference sequence). The CDR3 region is CASSSGDRNYGYTF. The CDR3 coding sequence is TGTGCCAGCAGCTCCGGTGACAGAAACTATGGCTACACCTTC.

This clone was detected only a few times. The chain recombines TRBV27 with TRBJ1-6; 9 bases line up with TRBD1. Germline CDR1 and CDR2: MNHEY and SMNVEV (reference sequence). CDR3 size: 15 residues. V gave up 5 bases and J gave up 10 bases; unmatched junction bases: 9. The DNA for the CDR3 is TGTGCCAGCAGTCCCCTGGACAGGGGTCGGTCACCCCTCCACTTT. It specifies CASSPLDRGRSPLHF.

This clone has more than one count but fewer than ten. The CDR3: CASSKGGGRAPNEQFF. The CDR3 region has the DNA TGTGCCAGCAGCAAAGGGGGCGGGAGGGCCCCCAATGAGCAGTTCTTC. The chain employs TRBV11-2 and TRBJ2-1; 9 bases align to TRBD2. This CDR3 has 16 amino acids. Unmatched junction bases numbered 11, after V lost 5 bases and J lost 6 bases. CDR1 and CDR2 from the germline V gene are SGHAT and FQNNGV.

The chain is built from TRBV29-1 and TRBJ2-7; no reliable D call. The CDR3 totals 12 residues. Germline V gene lookup returns CDR1 SQVTM and CDR2 ANQGSEA. Trimming stripped 7 bases from V and 2 bases from J, with 12 bases between. CDR3 sequence reads: CSAQFSTYEQYF. CDR3 in DNA: TGCAGCGCCCAGTTTTCGACCTACGAGCAGTACTTC.